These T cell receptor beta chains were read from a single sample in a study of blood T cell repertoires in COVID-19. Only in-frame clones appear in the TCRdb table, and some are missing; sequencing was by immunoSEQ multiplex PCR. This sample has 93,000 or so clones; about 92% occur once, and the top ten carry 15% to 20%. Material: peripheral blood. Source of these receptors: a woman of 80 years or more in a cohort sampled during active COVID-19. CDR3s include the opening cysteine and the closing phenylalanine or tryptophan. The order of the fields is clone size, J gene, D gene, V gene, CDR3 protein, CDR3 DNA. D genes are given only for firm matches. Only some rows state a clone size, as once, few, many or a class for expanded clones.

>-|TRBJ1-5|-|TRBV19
CASPQESGNQPQHF
TGTGCCAGTCCCCAAGAATCGGGCAATCAGCCCCAGCATTTT
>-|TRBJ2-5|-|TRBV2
CASRVNGETQYF
TGTGCCAGCAGGGTTAACGGGGAGACCCAGTACTTC
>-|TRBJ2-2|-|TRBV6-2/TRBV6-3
CASSYPLREGELFF
TGTGCCAGCAGTTACCCGCTCAGGGAAGGGGAGCTGTTTTTT
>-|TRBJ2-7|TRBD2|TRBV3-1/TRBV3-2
CASSQERLAGHLGQYF
TGTGCCAGCAGCCAAGAAAGGCTAGCGGGGCACTTGGGGCAGTACTTC
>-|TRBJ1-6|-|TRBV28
CASSPPGGSSYNSPLHF
TGTGCCAGCAGCCCACCTGGGGGGAGCTCCTATAATTCACCCCTCCACTTT
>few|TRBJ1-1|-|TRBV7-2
CASSRQGMNTEAFF
TGTGCCAGCAGCCGTCAGGGGATGAACACTGAAGCTTTCTTT
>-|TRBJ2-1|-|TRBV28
CASSLLASSYNEQFF
TGTGCCAGCAGTTTACTCGCGAGCTCCTACAATGAGCAGTTCTTC
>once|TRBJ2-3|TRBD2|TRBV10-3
CAITGRLDTQYF
TGTGCCATCACCGGGAGGTTGGATACGCAGTATTTT
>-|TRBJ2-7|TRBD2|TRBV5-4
CASSLVGGGTSYEQYF
TGTGCCAGCAGCTTGGTGGGGGGTGGGACTAGCTACGAGCAGTACTTC
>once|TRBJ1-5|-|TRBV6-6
CASSYSVGRDNQPQHF
TGTGCCAGCAGTTACTCCGTCGGCAGGGACAATCAGCCCCAGCATTTT
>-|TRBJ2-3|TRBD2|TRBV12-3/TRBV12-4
CASSTSGYTQYF
TGTGCCAGCAGTACTAGCGGCTATACGCAGTATTTT
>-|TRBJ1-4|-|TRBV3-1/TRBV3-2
CASSQDLSGGLGNEKLFF
TGTGCCAGCAGCCAAGACTTATCCGGGGGACTTGGTAATGAAAAACTGTTTTTT
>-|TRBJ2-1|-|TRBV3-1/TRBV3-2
CASSQGVGMQFF
TGTGCCAGCAGCCAAGGGGTCGGGATGCAGTTCTTC
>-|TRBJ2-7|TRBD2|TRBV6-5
CASREGGTYEQYF
TGTGCCAGCAGGGAGGGAGGGACCTACGAGCAGTACTTC
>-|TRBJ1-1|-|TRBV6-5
CASITGNTEAFF
TGTGCCAGCATAACAGGGAACACTGAAGCTTTCTTT
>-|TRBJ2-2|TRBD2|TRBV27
CASSSSGRVNTGELFF
TGTGCCAGCAGTAGTAGCGGGAGGGTTAACACCGGGGAGCTGTTTTTT
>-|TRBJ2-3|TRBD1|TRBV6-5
CASTLPGGDTQYF
TGTGCCAGCACCCTCCCAGGGGGAGATACGCAGTATTTT
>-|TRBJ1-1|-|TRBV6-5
CASSYSRVMGSTEAFF
TGTGCCAGCAGTTACTCACGGGTAATGGGGAGCACTGAAGCTTTCTTT
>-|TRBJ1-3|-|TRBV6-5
CASSYGASPGGNTIYF
TGTGCCAGCAGTTATGGCGCCTCACCGGGGGGAAACACCATATATTTT
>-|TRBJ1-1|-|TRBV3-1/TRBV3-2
CASSQSIVYRAAEAFF
TGTGCCAGCAGCCAATCTATCGTCTACAGGGCGGCTGAAGCTTTCTTT
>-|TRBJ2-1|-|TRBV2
CASRGGPGTDNNEQFF
TGTGCCAGCAGGGGAGGACCCGGGACAGATAACAATGAGCAGTTCTTC
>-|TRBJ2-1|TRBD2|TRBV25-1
CASSGGLAGVGNEQFF
TGTGCCAGCAGTGGGGGGCTAGCGGGAGTGGGGAATGAGCAGTTCTTC
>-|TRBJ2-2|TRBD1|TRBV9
CASSPRQGSGGELFF
TGTGCCAGCAGCCCCCGACAGGGGAGCGGCGGGGAGCTGTTTTTT
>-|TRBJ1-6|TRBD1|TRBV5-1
CASSSWAGTGISPLHF
TGCGCCAGCAGCTCATGGGCCGGGACAGGGATATCACCCCTCCACTTT
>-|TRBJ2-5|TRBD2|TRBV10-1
CASSELPGTSKETQYF
TGCGCCAGCAGTGAGTTACCCGGGACTAGCAAAGAGACCCAGTACTTC
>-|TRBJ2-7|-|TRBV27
CASRTHQGYEQYF
TGTGCCAGCAGGACCCACCAGGGGTACGAGCAGTACTTC
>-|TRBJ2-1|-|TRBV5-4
CASSLVGLLSYNEQFF
TGTGCCAGCAGCTTGGTAGGACTACTTTCCTACAATGAGCAGTTCTTC
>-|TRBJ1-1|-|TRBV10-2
CASTGGTEAFF
TGCGCCAGCACTGGGGGGACTGAAGCTTTCTTT
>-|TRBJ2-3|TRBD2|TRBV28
CASSFQREADTQYF
TGTGCCAGCAGTTTCCAGCGGGAGGCAGATACGCAGTATTTT
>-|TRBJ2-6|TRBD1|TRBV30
CASGTGLTGANVLTF
TGTGCCTCCGGGACAGGACTGACTGGGGCCAACGTCCTGACTTTC
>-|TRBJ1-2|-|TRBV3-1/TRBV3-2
CASSQDARGYTF
TGTGCCAGCAGCCAAGATGCCAGGGGCTACACCTTC
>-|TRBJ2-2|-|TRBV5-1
CASSLAGQGGTGELFF
TGCGCCAGCAGCTTGGCCGGGCAGGGAGGTACCGGGGAGCTGTTTTTT
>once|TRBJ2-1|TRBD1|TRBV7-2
CASSLRQGYNEQFF
TGTGCCAGCAGCCTACGACAGGGCTACAATGAGCAGTTCTTC
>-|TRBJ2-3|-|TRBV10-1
CASSEGAGDTQYF
TGCGCCAGCAGTGAGGGGGCAGGAGATACGCAGTATTTT
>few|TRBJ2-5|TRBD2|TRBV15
CATSRAAGGPLETQYF
TGTGCCACCAGCAGAGCTGCGGGGGGTCCTCTGGAGACCCAGTACTTC
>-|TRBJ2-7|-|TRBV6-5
CASRMDRVAYEQYF
TGTGCCAGCAGAATGGACAGAGTAGCCTACGAGCAGTACTTC
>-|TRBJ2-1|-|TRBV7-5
CARSSRGSERETNNEQFF
TGTGCCAGAAGCTCGAGAGGGTCGGAGCGGGAGACGAACAATGAGCAGTTCTTC
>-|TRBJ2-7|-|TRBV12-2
CASRLEGVSTSSEQYF
TGTGCAAGTCGCTTAGAGGGGGTGTCTACTTCTAGCGAGCAGTACTTC
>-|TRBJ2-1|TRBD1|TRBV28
CASSAPGQGNEQFF
TGTGCCAGCAGTGCCCCGGGACAGGGGAATGAGCAGTTCTTC
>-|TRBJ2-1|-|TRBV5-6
CASSQGSYLQFF
TGTGCCAGCAGCCAAGGGAGCTACCTACAGTTCTTC
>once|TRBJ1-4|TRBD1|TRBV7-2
CASSSLPSRTGGGEKLFF
TGTGCCAGCAGCTCCCTCCCATCCCGGACAGGGGGCGGTGAAAAACTGTTTTTT
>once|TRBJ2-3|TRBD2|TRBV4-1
CASSQDVRLAGRTDTQYF
TGCGCCAGCAGCCAAGATGTTAGGCTAGCGGGTAGGACAGATACGCAGTATTTT
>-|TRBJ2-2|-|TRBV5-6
CASSRQYTGELFF
TGTGCCAGCAGCCGACAGTACACCGGGGAGCTGTTTTTT
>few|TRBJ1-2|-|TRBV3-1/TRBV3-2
CASSQGGRGYTF
TGTGCCAGCAGCCAAGGGGGGCGTGGCTACACCTTC
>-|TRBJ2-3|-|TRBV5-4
CASSLDGLSTDTQYF
TGTGCCAGCAGCTTGGATGGACTCTCCACAGATACGCAGTATTTT
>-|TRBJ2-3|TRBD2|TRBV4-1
CASSPYSGLPTDTQYF
TGCGCCAGCAGCCCCTACTCGGGACTACCCACAGATACGCAGTATTTT
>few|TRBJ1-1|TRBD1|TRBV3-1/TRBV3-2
CASSLAGTGNTEAFF
TGTGCCAGCAGCCTCGCGGGGACAGGGAACACTGAAGCTTTCTTT
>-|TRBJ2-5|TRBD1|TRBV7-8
CASSLPGQRPRVGYF
TGTGCCAGCAGCCTGCCGGGACAGAGGCCCAGGGTGGGTTACTTC
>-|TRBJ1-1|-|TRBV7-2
CASRFVPGYLWNTEAFF
TGTGCCAGCAGGTTTGTACCAGGGTACCTTTGGAACACTGAAGCTTTCTTT
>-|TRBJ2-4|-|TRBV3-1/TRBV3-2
CASSQTGTIKNIQYF
TGTGCCAGCAGCCAAACCGGGACAATTAAAAACATTCAGTACTTC
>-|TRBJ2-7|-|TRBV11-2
CASSFSPQGVEQYF
TGTGCCAGCAGCTTTTCCCCCCAAGGGGTCGAGCAGTACTTC
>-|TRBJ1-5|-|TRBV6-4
CASPGRSSNQPQHF
TGTGCCAGCCCCGGGAGGAGTAGCAATCAGCCCCAGCATTTT
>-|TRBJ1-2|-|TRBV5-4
CASSSQAGYGYTF
TGTGCCAGCAGCTCTCAGGCTGGCTATGGCTACACCTTC
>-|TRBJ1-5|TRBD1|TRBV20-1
CSASGTGGNQPQHF
TGCAGTGCTAGTGGGACAGGGGGCAATCAGCCCCAGCATTTT
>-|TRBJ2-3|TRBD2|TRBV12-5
CASGLELAGNYPSTDTQYF
TGTGCTAGTGGTTTGGAACTAGCGGGGAATTATCCTAGCACAGATACGCAGTATTTT
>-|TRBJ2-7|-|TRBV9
CASSVGEGHPSYEQYF
TGTGCCAGCAGCGTAGGGGAAGGACACCCCTCCTACGAGCAGTACTTC
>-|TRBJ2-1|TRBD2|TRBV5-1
CASSLASGSRNEQFF
TGCGCCAGCAGCTTGGCGAGCGGGAGTAGAAATGAGCAGTTCTTC
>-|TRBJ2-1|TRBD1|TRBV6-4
CASSDSGQGGIYNEQFF
TGTGCCAGCAGTGACTCAGGACAGGGAGGTATTTACAATGAGCAGTTCTTC
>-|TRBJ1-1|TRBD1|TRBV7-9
CASGLSGQGAGAFF
TGTGCCAGCGGCCTCTCGGGGCAGGGGGCTGGTGCTTTCTTT
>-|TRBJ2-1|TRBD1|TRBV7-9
CASSPGQGSNEQFF
TGTGCCAGCAGCCCGGGACAGGGGTCCAATGAGCAGTTCTTC